Each of the 2 T cell receptor beta chains below was sequenced from the same sample in a study of blood T cell repertoires in COVID-19. Measured with immunoSEQ multiplex PCR; TCRdb has only the in-frame clones, and not every one. The table includes more than 95,000 clones, roughly four fifths detected once. Sequencing input: peripheral blood. These receptors were collected from a man aged 55 to 70 with acute or convalescent COVID-19.

Ten or more counts support this clone. The J gene is TRBJ1-4, the V gene TRBV5-1; a possible D gene is TRBD1 (6 bases). The CDR3 loop spans 14 amino acids. V lost 4 bases, J lost 7 bases, and 14 bases lay in between. Germline V gene lookup returns CDR1 SGHRS and CDR2 YFSETQ. CDR3: CASSQQGTGEKLFF. DNA for the CDR3: TGCGCCAGCAGCCAACAGGGAACTGGTGAAAAACTGTTTTTT. The full variable domain, its missing parts supplied by reference TRBV5-1 and TRBJ1-4, is KAGVTQTPRYLIKTRGQQVTLSCSPISGHRSVSWYQQTPGQGLQFLFEYFSETQRNKGNFPGRFSGRQFSNSRSEMNVSTLELGDSALYLCASSQQGTGEKLFFGSGTQLSVL.

The chain has TRBV30 and TRBJ2-7, with D possibly being TRBD2 (5 bases). Per the germline V gene, CDR1 is GTSNPN and CDR2 is SVGIG (reference sequence). V was clipped by 4 bases and J by 5 bases, with 12 bases between them. The CDR3 spans 12 residues. The CDR3 DNA reads TGTGCCTGGACCCGGGTGAGGGACGAGCAGTACTTC. It translates to CAWTRVRDEQYF.